The sequence of this TCR beta chain was determined in a study of T-cell memory formation after mild COVID-19 (dated by TCRdb to the early 2020s). Looking at the study overall: TCR sequence clusters from the two donors were largely donor specific. In two donors, T-cell clones that expanded and contracted after mild COVID-19 were followed by sequencing TCRalpha and TCRbeta repertoires longitudinally. Two young, previously healthy adult volunteers, one female and one male, were included in the cohort.

The listed sequencing device is Illumina NovaSeq 6000. Using 5'RACE with constant-segment primers, TCRalpha and TCRbeta cDNA libraries were constructed, with sample barcodes and unique molecular identifiers added in the process. Trizol reagent was used to extract RNA from every sample. The libraries were amplified in two PCR steps, and the second step added a second sample barcode and Illumina TruSeq adapters. Sequencing of libraries was performed on an Illumina NovaSeq with 2 x 150 bp paired-end reads. In the source study's methods: With migec v1.2.7, reads were demultiplexed and then collapsed into UMI-guided consensus sequences. Using mixcr v2.1.11, UMI consensuses were aligned to TRA and TRB V and J templates and then assembled into clonotypes. A clonotype was counted as expanded or contracted only if both edgeR and NoisET called the change significant, with noise models trained on biological replicates. For edgeR calls, the cutoffs were a false discovery rate-adjusted p below 0.01 and a log2 fold-change threshold of 1. As an exploratory analysis of dynamics, PCA with hierarchical clustering was applied to max-normalized trajectories of the 1000 most abundant clonotypes. The CD4 or CD8 phenotype of responding clones was assigned using the separately sequenced CD4+ and CD8+ repertoires. TCRdb passed the public sequencing reads through fastp at Q25 and MiXCR, retaining productive beta sequences. Entries are consolidated by CDR3 protein sequence, retaining the most common genes and DNA. The V and J calls follow TCRdb's processing rather than the paper's. Across this sample there are hundreds of thousands of distinct CDR3 sequences, with 20% seen only once. The top ten hold around 12% of the sample.

PBMCs were isolated by Ficoll-Paque density gradient centrifugation. Many counts were recorded for this clonotype. Its recognized antigen is unknown. No much larger clone exists at a distance of one base, and base qualities are not known. Beyond this particular receptor, the publication reports: SARS-CoV-2 specificity was not confirmed for the second-wave clones peaking on day 37. Only a couple of mild cases were covered by the study, and larger cohorts that include severe cases with pre-infection samples were considered necessary. Contracting CD4+ clones turned up mainly in the CM and EM memory subsets, whereas EMRA was where CD8+ clones were enriched. Some responding clones were found in pre-infection memory, which suggests that pre-existing cross-reactive memory T cells took part in the SARS-CoV-2 response. Balanced CD4/CD8 phenotypes were observed for clones contracting from day 15 to 85, whereas a bias towards CD4+ was observed for a second wave of clones expanding from day 15 to 37.

The CDR3 covers 13 residues, taking in both the cysteine and the phenylalanine. The CDR3 DNA has 39 bases and is translated from base 1. V ends up 2 bases short and J 5 bases short, with an unmatched junction base count of 3. The germline V gene (reference sequence) sets CDR1 to MNHNY and CDR2 to SVGAGI. Sequenced: PBMCs or a T cell subset sorted from them (not recorded which). This sequence uses TRBV6-6 and TRBJ2-7; TRBD1 lines up with 7 middle nucleotides. The TCR sequence derives from an adult woman who had mild COVID-19 (a few samples of this study predate the infection). The sample titles of this study are shuffled in the database, so cell type and time point are left out; the donor was told from shared clones. The sequenced DNA: TGTGCCAGCAGTTACGGAGACAGGGACGAGCAGTACTTC. This encodes CASSYGDRDEQYF.